This entry describes one TCR beta chain. Its antigen is still unknown. No base-level quality is on record; no much larger clone is a single base apart. This specimen belongs to a study of T cell responses to AZD1222 COVID-19 vaccine (dated by TCRdb to the early 2020s). Broadly, across the study: A total of roughly 240 trial participants underwent TCR sequencing, of whom around 200 received two doses of AZD1222 and some 25 received two doses of the MenACWY control vaccine. Trial participants were enrolled by age into 18-55, 56-69 and 70-plus year subgroups, with approximately 150, 30 and 60 TCR-sequenced participants respectively. Here is what the overall study found, with its caveats: After two AZD1222 doses, spike-specific TCR breadth and depth were significantly higher than at day 0 and than in MenACWY recipients. The 56-69-year group was small, and its depth increase did not reach significance, likely because of low power. Conclusions about previously exposed vaccinees are limited because only five to seven AZD1222 recipients were SARS-CoV-2 seropositive at baseline. Epitopes outside the regions mutated in the B.1.351 and B.1.1.7 variants were reportedly recognized by nearly half of the unique spike-specific TCRs. CD4 TCRs associated with the vaccine covered the entire spike protein, and the dominant responses were in regions 160-218 and 743-854. Participants were mostly white British and included more females than males, and it was suggested by the authors that clonal diversity may have been underestimated. Because no samples from the day 14 peak response were available, repertoires could be characterized only after the peak T cell response.

The germline V gene provides CDR1 SGHDN and CDR2 FVKESK. V sheds 4 bases and J sheds 2 bases, leaving 11 bases between their ends. The CDR3 runs 14 amino acids, cysteine and phenylalanine included. Only the CDR3 portion is preserved as DNA: 42 bases, with reading frame beginning at the first base. This specimen's time point label, interpreted: about 28 days (+/-7) after the second vaccine dose. The sample's treatment or condition label, in plain terms: meningococcal conjugate vaccine given as trial control. Vaccinee samples came from UK trials COV001 and COV002, including a single-blind randomized controlled phase 2/3 trial of AZD1222 (ChAdOx1 nCoV-19) in healthy adults. Trial participant PBMC samples were collected at day 0 and day 28 after the second dose for TCRbeta chain sequencing. The CDR3 regions of human TCRbeta chains were analyzed by immunosequencing. Regarding the original processing steps: TCRs in the repertoires were matched against a reference library of SARS-CoV-2-specific TCRs that had been generated with the MIRA antigen-specificity platform. Breadth was defined as the fraction of unique TCRs that were SARS-CoV-2-associated. Depth was defined as the fraction of total T cells that were SARS-CoV-2-associated. Using the MIRA data, each spike-specific TCR was assigned both to the spike region to which the TCR was reactive and to a CD4 or CD8 class. Log10-transformed breadth and depth values were compared by one-way ANOVA with Sidak's multiple comparisons tests. TCRdb holds this immuneACCESS table with in-frame rearrangements only. Some clones are missing; in checked studies, unresolved V genes explain under half, and the rest has no known cause. V and J calls plus clone size are reproduced from that table; the DNA served to infer D and trimming. The table for this sample lists about 75,000 clones; about 91% of them were counted only once. The top ten clones comprise about 9% of the sample.

This TCR came from an adult who received the MenACWY meningococcal vaccine as a control. The rearrangement joined TRBV14 to TRBJ1-2; the D gene is not confidently resolved. The sequenced sample was peripheral blood, obtained 28 days after the second dose of the MenACWY control vaccine. DNA sequence: TGTGCCAGCAGCCGCCTTAAAGGGAACTATGGCTACACCTTC. Translated, it reads CASSRLKGNYGYTF.